These 16 T cell receptor beta chains originate from one sample sequenced in a study of cytomegalovirus exposure and HLA in healthy donors. The PCR employed 60 Vbeta primers together with 13 Jbeta primers. Generated by immunoSEQ multiplex PCR, the TCRdb table keeps only in-frame clones and is missing some. The sample consists of under 110,000 clones, 70% to 85% of them appearing once. Sample: PBMCs. The receptors come from a boy younger than 18 in good health and CMV-seronegative.

This rearrangement joins TRBV6-6 to TRBJ2-3, with 9 bases matching TRBD2. The CDR3 spans 16 residues. CDR1 is MNHNY and CDR2 is SVGAGI in the germline V gene (reference sequence). V was pared by 5 bases and J by 5 bases, with 11 bases of the junction left unmatched. The CDR3 here is CASSTAGGGAQDTQYF. The CDR3 DNA follows: TGTGCCAGCAGTACCGCCGGCGGGGGGGCCCAAGATACGCAGTATTTT.

The rearrangement uses TRBV6-5 and TRBJ2-2; D gene unclear. This CDR3 is 14 amino acids long. Germline lookup yields CDR1 MNHEY and CDR2 SVGAGI. V was clipped by 2 bases and J by 6 bases, with 10 bases between them. This CDR3 reads CASSYMGLPGELFF. The CDR3 DNA sequence: TGTGCCAGCAGTTACATGGGCCTCCCCGGGGAGCTGTTTTTT.

The V call is TRBV6-5, the J call TRBJ2-7; TRBD2 aligns across 9 bases. With V trimmed by 3 bases and J by 0 bases, 3 bases remained unmatched. The germline V gene has CDR1 MNHEY and CDR2 SVGAGI. The CDR3 spans 15 residues. The CDR3 DNA sequence: TGTGCCAGCAGTTATAGCGGGGGTAGCTCCTACGAGCAGTACTTC. Amino acid sequence: CASSYSGGSSYEQYF.

There are a few counts of this clone. V is TRBV30 and J is TRBJ2-2, with D tentatively TRBD2 (5 bases). CDR1 and CDR2 from the germline V gene are GTSNPN and SVGIG (reference sequence). Trimming stripped 3 bases from V and 2 bases from J, with 10 bases between. There are 14 residues in the CDR3. CDR3 nucleotides: TGTGCCTGGAGAGCGGAGCCCAACACCGGGGAGCTGTTTTTT. Its translation is CAWRAEPNTGELFF.

This chain connects TRBV7-4 to TRBJ1-6, with D unclear. This CDR3 comprises 14 residues. Trimming pared 5 bases from V and 13 bases from J, leaving 18 bases between. The germline V gene has CDR1 SGHVT and CDR2 SQSDAQ. The CDR3 DNA reads TGTGCCAGCAGCCGTTTTGCGGAACCCCGTCCCCTCCACTTT. The encoded protein is CASSRFAEPRPLHF. The full variable domain, with the rest looked up from reference TRBV7-4 and TRBJ1-6, is GAGVSQSPRYKVAKRGRDVALRCDSISGHVTLYWYRQTLGQGSEVLTYSQSDAQRDKSGRPSGRFSAERPERSVSTLKIQRTEQGDSAVYLCASSRFAEPRPLHFGNGTRLTVT.

V is TRBV5-6 and J is TRBJ1-1; D unresolved. V was cut by 4 bases and J by 7 bases, with 8 bases left in between. The CDR3 runs to 11 residues. Germline V gives CDR1 SGHDT, CDR2 YYEEEE. CDR3 region: CASSRLLEAFF. The DNA for the CDR3 is TGTGCCAGCAGCCGGTTACTTGAAGCTTTCTTT.

The CDR3 region is CASSLGVKLFF. The CDR3 nucleotides are TGTGCCAGTAGCCTAGGGGTGAAACTGTTTTTT. The V call is TRBV19, the J call TRBJ1-4; D possibly corresponds to TRBD1 (5 bases). This CDR3 has 11 amino acids. Germline CDR1 is LNHDA and CDR2 is SQIVND (reference sequence). The V and J ends lost 6 bases and 11 bases respectively, with 10 bases between them. Full variable domain (remainder filled in from reference TRBV19 and TRBJ1-4): DGGITQSPKYLFRKEGQNVTLSCEQNLNHDAMYWYRQDPGQGLRLIYYSQIVNDFQKGDIAEGYSVSREKKESFPLTVTSAQKNPTAFYLCASSLGVKLFFGSGTQLSVL.

The chain employs TRBV28 and TRBJ2-7; TRBD1 aligns across 7 bases. The V gene's germline CDR1 is MDHEN and CDR2 SYDVKM. The junction had 8 bases not matched to a gene; V was cut back by 3 bases and J by 0 bases. The CDR3 totals 16 residues. CDR3 nucleotide sequence: TGTGCCAGCAGTTTGCCTGGGACAGCGAGCTCCTACGAGCAGTACTTC. Translating gives CASSLPGTASSYEQYF.

The chain links TRBV7-9 to TRBJ1-1; D remains ambiguous. V was trimmed by 2 bases and J by 0 bases, leaving 13 bases between them. Germline V gene data show CDR1 as SEHNR and CDR2 as FQNEAQ (reference sequence). The CDR3 length is 16 residues. The CDR3 here is CASSLIGRELNTEAFF. The CDR3 DNA reads TGTGCCAGCAGCTTAATCGGGAGGGAATTGAACACTGAAGCTTTCTTT.

The chain recombines TRBV5-1 with TRBJ2-5, with a weak D call TRBD1 (5 bases). Looked up from germline, CDR1 is SGHRS and CDR2 is YFSETQ. Trimming pared 0 bases from V and 4 bases from J, leaving 7 bases between. The CDR3 covers 13 residues. The CDR3 region has the DNA TGCGCCAGCAGCTTGGAGGGGTCAGAGACCCAGTACTTC. Translating it yields CASSLEGSETQYF.

This chain connects TRBV25-1 to TRBJ1-2; D is possibly TRBD1 (6 bases). Trimming took 7 bases from V and 4 from J, leaving 16 bases between them. CDR1 and CDR2 from the germline V gene are MGHDK and SYGVNS. CDR3 length: 14 amino acids. CDR3 DNA sequence: TGTGCCAGCAAACCGCAGGACAGACGCTATGGCTACACCTTC. It specifies CASKPQDRRYGYTF.

In DNA, the CDR3 is TGTGCCAGCAGCGTAGAGACTACTCCACGGGAGCAGTACTTC. Residues: CASSVETTPREQYF. The chain uses TRBV9 and TRBJ2-7; D is possibly TRBD2 (5 bases). The CDR3 loop spans 14 amino acids. CDR1 is SGDLS, CDR2 YYNGEE, per germline. The V and J ends lost 0 bases and 7 bases respectively, with 14 bases between them.

DNA of the CDR3: TGTGCCAGCAGATACTCACGACTAGCGATATACTCCTACAATGAGCAGTTCTTC. It codes for CASRYSRLAIYSYNEQFF. The rearrangement uses TRBV6-4 and TRBJ2-1, with 8 bases aligning to TRBD2. After removal of 6 bases from V and 0 bases from J, the junction contained 13 bases not matched to a gene. There are 18 residues in the CDR3. Per the germline V gene, CDR1 is MRHNA and CDR2 is SNTAGT.

This clone was seen only once. The rearrangement uses TRBV7-8 and TRBJ1-5, with D maybe TRBD1 (5 bases). This CDR3 has 16 amino acids. Germline-derived CDR1 and CDR2 are SGHVS and FQNEAQ. Trimming pared 2 bases from V and 4 bases from J, leaving 15 bases between. The chain's CDR3 is CASSLSGIGVNQPQHF. The CDR3, as DNA: TGTGCCAGCAGCTTAAGCGGGATAGGGGTGAATCAGCCCCAGCATTTT.

The V call is TRBV7-6, the J call TRBJ1-1, with 8 bases aligning to TRBD1. Germline assignment: CDR1 SGHVS and CDR2 FNYEAQ. The CDR3 covers 12 residues. V shed 3 bases and J 10 bases; nucleotides not matched to a gene: 4. Here the CDR3 reads CASSFFRGPAFF. The DNA of the CDR3 is TGTGCCAGCAGCTTTTTCAGGGGGCCAGCTTTCTTT.

The rearrangement joins TRBV9 to TRBJ1-4, with a weak D call TRBD1 (5 bases). Trimming stripped 4 bases from V and 6 bases from J, with 13 bases between. CDR1 is SGDLS, CDR2 YYNGEE, per germline. CDR3 length equals 14 residues. CDR3 region: CASSLGGVDEKLFF. The CDR3 coding sequence is TGTGCCAGCAGCTTGGGGGGGGTTGATGAAAAACTGTTTTTT.